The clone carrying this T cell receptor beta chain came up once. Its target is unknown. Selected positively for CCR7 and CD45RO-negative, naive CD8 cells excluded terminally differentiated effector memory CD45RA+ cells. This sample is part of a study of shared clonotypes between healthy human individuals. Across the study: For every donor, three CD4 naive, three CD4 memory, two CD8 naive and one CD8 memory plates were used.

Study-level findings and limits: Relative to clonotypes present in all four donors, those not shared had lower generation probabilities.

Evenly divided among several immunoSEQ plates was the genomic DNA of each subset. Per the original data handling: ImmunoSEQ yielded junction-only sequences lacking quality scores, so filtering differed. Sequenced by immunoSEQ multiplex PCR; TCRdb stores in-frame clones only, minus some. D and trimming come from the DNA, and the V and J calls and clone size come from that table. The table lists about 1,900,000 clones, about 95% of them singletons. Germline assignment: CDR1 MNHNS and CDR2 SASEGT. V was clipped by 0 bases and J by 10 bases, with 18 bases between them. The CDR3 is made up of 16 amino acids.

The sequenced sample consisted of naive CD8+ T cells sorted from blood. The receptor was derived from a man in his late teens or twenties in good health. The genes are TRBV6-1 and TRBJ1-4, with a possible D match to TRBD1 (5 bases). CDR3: CASSEAISHLGGKLFF. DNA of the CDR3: TGTGCCAGCAGTGAAGCGATTAGTCATTTGGGGGGAAAACTGTTTTTT.